These 21 T cell receptor beta chains originate from one sample sequenced in a study of a mutant IDH1 vaccine in newly diagnosed glioma. TCRdb keeps only in-frame clones here, not all; method: immunoSEQ multiplex PCR. This table has around 26,000 clones, roughly 80% appearing once. Antigens of these TCRs are unknown. Time point noted: week 35, safety follow-up. Doses comprised 300 ug of mutant IDH1 20-mer peptide each, plus topical imiquimod. Material: PBMCs, obtained from a glioma patient whose treatment included an IDH1 peptide vaccine. Every receptor here comes from a man between 25 and 39 years old with glioma.

The V gene is TRBV29-1, the J gene TRBJ2-7, with TRBD1 matching 7 bases. From germline, CDR1 is SQVTM and CDR2 ANQGSEA. This CDR3 region has 13 residues. V was pared by 5 bases and J by 2 bases, with 6 bases of the junction left unmatched. CDR3 protein: CSVTAQGAYEQYF. CDR3 bases: TGCAGCGTTACGGCTCAGGGGGCCTACGAGCAGTACTTC.

This chain connects TRBV6-6 to TRBJ1-3, with no clear D. The CDR3 loop spans 13 amino acids. Trimming took 0 bases from V and 3 from J, leaving 3 bases between them. From germline, CDR1 is MNHNY and CDR2 SVGAGI (reference sequence). CDR3 region: CASSYSYGNTIYF. CDR3 in DNA: TGTGCCAGCAGTTACTCGTATGGAAACACCATATATTTT.

This sequence joins TRBV5-1 and TRBJ1-1; D is uncertain. The CDR3 has 13 residues. Germline V gene data show CDR1 as SGHRS and CDR2 as YFSETQ. The V end lost 3 bases, the J end lost 0 bases, and 6 bases lay between the germline ends. In DNA form, the CDR3 reads TGCGCCAGCAGCTCTTTATTGAACACTGAAGCTTTCTTT. This encodes CASSSLLNTEAFF.

The CDR3 here is CASSDRSRSDTQYF. The CDR3 DNA sequence: TGTGCCAGCAGTGACAGGTCCAGGTCAGATACGCAGTATTTT. The rearrangement joins TRBV2 to TRBJ2-3; D is unclear. V was trimmed by 3 bases and J by 4 bases, leaving 11 bases between them. Germline values: CDR1 SNHLY, CDR2 FYNNEI. The CDR3 runs to 14 residues.

The chain couples TRBV7-6 to TRBJ1-1; the D is unclear. V shed 1 base and J shed 2 bases, with 5 bases lying between them. This CDR3 spans 13 amino acids. Germline V lookup: CDR1 SGHVS, CDR2 FNYEAQ. The CDR3 DNA is TGTGCCAGCAGCTTAGAGCCAAACACTGAAGCTTTCTTT. Translated, it gives CASSLEPNTEAFF.

This clone has only one observation. V gene TRBV7-2 combines with J gene TRBJ2-7; 7 nucleotides align to TRBD1. J was trimmed by 5 bases and V by 1 base; bases with no gene match: 5. The CDR3 runs 14 residues. The germline V gene encodes CDR1 SGHTA and CDR2 FQGNSA. CDR3 in DNA: TGTGCCAGCAGCTTAGGACAGGGCGTCCACGAGCAGTACTTC. Translation gives CASSLGQGVHEQYF.

This chain uses TRBV30 with TRBJ1-1; unclear D gene. Trimming cost V 5 bases and J 6 bases, with 7 bases left between them. The CDR3 consists of 10 residues. Per germline, CDR1 GTSNPN and CDR2 SVGIG (reference sequence). CDR3 coding DNA: TGTGCCTGGGGTTGGCCTGAAGCTTTCTTT. Protein: CAWGWPEAFF.

The chain employs TRBV19 and TRBJ2-5; 8 bases match TRBD2. Trimming at V came to 8 bases and at J to 9 bases, leaving 14 bases not matched to a gene. The CDR3 sequence is 14 residues long. Germline CDR1 and CDR2: LNHDA and SQIVND (reference sequence). DNA of the CDR3: TGTGCCAGTTCCTCTGGAGGGACTAGGACCTCCCAGTACTTC. This sequence encodes CASSSGGTRTSQYF.

J is TRBJ2-7 and V is TRBV7-3, with 7 bases fitting TRBD1. Germline-derived CDR1 and CDR2 are SGHTA and FQGTGA. V dropped 5 bases and J dropped 1; count of bases not matched to a gene: 2. This CDR3 is built from 13 residues. In DNA, the CDR3 is TGTGCCAGCAGCCGGGACAGATCCTACGAGCAGTACTTC. This encodes CASSRDRSYEQYF.

The CDR3 loop reads CSVEQEFSYEQYF. For the CDR3, the DNA is TGCAGCGTTGAACAAGAGTTCAGCTACGAGCAGTACTTC. The chain carries TRBV29-1 and TRBJ2-7; D remains ambiguous. There are 13 residues in the CDR3. CDR1 and CDR2 from the germline V gene are SQVTM and ANQGSEA. Trimming removed 2 bases from V and 3 bases from J, with 11 bases in between.

This clone was seen more than once but under ten times. The chain employs TRBV28 and TRBJ2-1, with 8 nucleotides matching TRBD2. Germline values: CDR1 MDHEN, CDR2 SYDVKM. This CDR3 has 17 residues. V lost 3 bases to trimming and J lost 4 bases; unmatched junction nucleotides: 11. The CDR3 reads CASSFPSTSGSYNEQFF. The CDR3 nucleotides are TGTGCCAGCAGTTTTCCTTCTACTAGCGGAAGTTACAATGAGCAGTTCTTC.

This clone is a singleton in its sample. V is TRBV10-2 and J is TRBJ1-6; D not resolved. Trimming took 2 bases from V and 7 from J, leaving 9 bases between them. CDR3 length: 14 amino acids. The V gene's germline CDR1 is WSHSY and CDR2 SAAADI. CDR3 residues: CASSEGVENSPLHF. The CDR3 DNA follows: TGCGCCAGCAGTGAGGGGGTAGAGAATTCACCCCTCCACTTT.

This clone showed up just a few times. The chain combines TRBV4-1 with TRBJ1-1; no firm D call. This CDR3 region has 14 residues. Germline lookup yields CDR1 MGHRA and CDR2 YSYEKL. With 4 bases removed from V and 4 bases from J, the gap between germline ends came to 13 bases. The CDR3 DNA reads TGCGCCAGCAGCCCCCAGGTCGGGAGCACTGAAGCTTTCTTT. This translates into CASSPQVGSTEAFF.

This clone appeared a single time. The gene calls are TRBV15 and TRBJ2-7, with TRBD1 identical over 9 bases. In germline, CDR1 is LNHNV, CDR2 YYDKDF (reference sequence). The CDR3 extends over 17 amino acids. J was trimmed by 5 bases and V by 0 bases; bases with no gene match: 11. This CDR3 reads CATSRDRTGESWDEQYF. DNA of the CDR3: TGTGCCACCAGCAGAGATAGGACAGGGGAGAGCTGGGACGAGCAGTACTTC.

This chain uses TRBV4-1 with TRBJ2-7, with 9 bases lining up with TRBD1. The CDR3 extends over 13 amino acids. Losses at the gene ends were 5 bases for V and 3 bases for J; bases not matched to a gene: 2. The germline V gene has CDR1 MGHRA and CDR2 YSYEKL. CDR3 DNA sequence: TGCGCCAGCAGCAAGGGACAGGGCTACGAGCAGTACTTC. As protein: CASSKGQGYEQYF.

This clone was counted a single time. The rearrangement joins TRBV4-3 to TRBJ2-5, with D possibly being TRBD1 or TRBD2 (6 bases each). This CDR3 contains 13 residues. Germline V CDR1 and CDR2: LGHNA, YSLEER. Trimming stripped 1 base from V and 5 bases from J, with 8 bases between. The CDR3 sequence: CASSQGRGETQYF. The CDR3 DNA reads as TGCGCCAGCAGCCAAGGGAGGGGGGAGACCCAGTACTTC.

The chain carries TRBV2 and TRBJ2-1; tentative D call: TRBD2 (6 bases). The CDR3 has 16 amino acids. Between the trimmed V and J ends, which lost 6 bases and 0 bases, there was a span of 15 bases. Germline assignment: CDR1 SNHLY and CDR2 FYNNEI. CDR3 amino acids: CASSTIADGSYNEQFF. The DNA of the CDR3 is TGTGCCAGCAGCACTATAGCGGACGGCTCCTACAATGAGCAGTTCTTC.

This clone is a singleton in its sample. The gene calls are TRBV7-8 and TRBJ2-1; unclear D gene. With 5 bases removed from V and 4 bases from J, the gap between germline ends came to 18 bases. The CDR3 consists of 16 residues. Germline lookup yields CDR1 SGHVS and CDR2 FQNEAQ. The CDR3 DNA follows: TGTGCCAGCAGCCCTAAGGTAGCAGACCTTTACAATGAGCAGTTCTTC. It specifies CASSPKVADLYNEQFF.

This sequence joins TRBV5-4 and TRBJ2-5, with D possibly TRBD2 on 6 matching bases. V lost 1 base and J lost 1, with 11 bases in between. The CDR3 has 15 residues. The germline gives CDR1 SGHNT, CDR2 YYREEE (reference sequence). For the CDR3, the DNA is TGTGCCAGCAGCTTGTGGGGTAGCGGCCAAGAGACCCAGTACTTC. Translating gives CASSLWGSGQETQYF.

The gene calls are TRBV14 and TRBJ2-1; D possibly corresponds to TRBD1 (5 bases). Germline CDR1 and CDR2: SGHDN and FVKESK. V was clipped by 8 bases and J by 3 bases, with 20 bases between them. The CDR3 runs 16 residues. The CDR3 reads CASSGPQPDNYNEQFF. The CDR3 bases are TGTGCCAGCTCCGGCCCACAACCGGACAACTACAATGAGCAGTTCTTC.

V usage is TRBV9 and J usage is TRBJ2-3; no reliable D call. The CDR3 covers 14 residues. The V gene's germline CDR1 is SGDLS and CDR2 YYNGEE. V was clipped by 3 bases and J by 2 bases, with 10 bases between them. The CDR3 loop reads CASSGGEITDTQYF. CDR3 sequence (DNA): TGTGCCAGCAGCGGAGGAGAAATCACAGATACGCAGTATTTT.